This TCR beta chain came from a study of T cell responses to AZD1222 COVID-19 vaccine. Here immunoSEQ multiplex PCR was the method, and the copy in TCRdb shows in-frame clones only, minus some. In the table there are about 110,000 clones, roughly 90% of which are singletons. Overall study findings and caveats: Increased Spike-specific TCR breadth and depth were observed after two AZD1222 doses.

V lost 3 bases to trimming and J lost 4 bases, with 13 bases between them. The CDR3 is made up of 15 amino acids. Germline assignment: CDR1 MGHRA and CDR2 YSYEKL. Both about-4-week and about-12-week second-dose recipients were combined. In regard to this clone: No antigen is known for it.

The sample in question was peripheral blood, obtained 28 days after the second AZD1222 dose. This rearrangement joins TRBV4-1 to TRBJ2-1; D call uncertain. The receptor comes from an adult who received the AZD1222 COVID-19 vaccine. CDR3 sequence: CASSQAPSGYNEQFF. CDR3 nucleotides: TGCGCCAGCAGCCAGGCTCCGTCCGGTTACAATGAGCAGTTCTTC.